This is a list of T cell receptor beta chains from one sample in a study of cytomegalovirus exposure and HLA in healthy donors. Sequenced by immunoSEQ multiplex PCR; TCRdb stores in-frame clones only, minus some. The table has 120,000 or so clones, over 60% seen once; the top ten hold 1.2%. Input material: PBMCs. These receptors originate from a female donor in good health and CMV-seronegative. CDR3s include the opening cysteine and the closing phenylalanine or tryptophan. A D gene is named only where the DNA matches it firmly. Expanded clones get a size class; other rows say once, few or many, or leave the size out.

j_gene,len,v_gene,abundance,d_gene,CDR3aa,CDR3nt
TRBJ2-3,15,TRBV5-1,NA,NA,CASSLVAVSTDTQYF,TGCGCCAGCAGCTTGGTGGCGGTAAGCACAGATACGCAGTATTTT
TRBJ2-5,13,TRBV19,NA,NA,CASSIRGRETQYF,TGTGCCAGTAGTATAAGGGGCAGGGAGACCCAGTACTTC
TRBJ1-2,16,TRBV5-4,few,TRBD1,CASSSWGGQGSLGYTF,TGTGCCAGCAGCTCGTGGGGGGGACAGGGGAGTTTGGGCTACACCTTC
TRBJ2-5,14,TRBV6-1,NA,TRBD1,CASSGTGSGETQYF,TGTGCCAGCAGCGGGACAGGGAGCGGGGAGACCCAGTACTTC
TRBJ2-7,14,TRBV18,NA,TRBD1,CASSTGQGSYEQYF,TGTGCCAGCTCAACGGGACAGGGCTCCTACGAGCAGTACTTC
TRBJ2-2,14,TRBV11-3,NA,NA,CASSPKTDTGELFF,TGTGCCAGCAGCCCGAAGACTGATACCGGGGAGCTGTTTTTT
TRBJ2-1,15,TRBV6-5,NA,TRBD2,CASSYPGLAGGREFF,TGTGCCAGCAGTTATCCGGGGCTAGCGGGAGGGCGGGAGTTCTTC
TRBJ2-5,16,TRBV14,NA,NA,CASSRRSGRAQETQYF,TGTGCCAGCAGCCGACGAAGCGGGCGGGCCCAAGAGACCCAGTACTTC
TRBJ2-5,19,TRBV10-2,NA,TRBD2,CASSGSRLAGGLRGETQYF,TGCGCCAGCAGTGGATCTCGACTAGCGGGAGGACTTCGGGGGGAGACCCAGTACTTC
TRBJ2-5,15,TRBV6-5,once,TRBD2,CASTKAGGPEETQYF,TGTGCCAGCACCAAAGCGGGGGGGCCTGAAGAGACCCAGTACTTC
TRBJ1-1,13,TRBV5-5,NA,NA,CASSWRGANEAFF,TGTGCCAGCAGCTGGAGGGGTGCAAATGAAGCTTTCTTT
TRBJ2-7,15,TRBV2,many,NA,CASSDARVSSYEQYF,TGTGCCAGCAGTGACGCCAGGGTTAGCTCCTACGAGCAGTACTTC
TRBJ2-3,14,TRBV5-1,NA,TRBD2,CASSMTSGTDTQYF,TGCGCCAGCAGCATGACTAGCGGGACAGATACGCAGTATTTT
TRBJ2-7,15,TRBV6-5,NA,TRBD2,CASSYSSGGVYEQYF,TGTGCCAGCAGTTACTCAAGCGGGGGGGTCTACGAGCAGTACTTC
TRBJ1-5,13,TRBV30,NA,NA,CAWRDRIDQPQHF,TGTGCCTGGAGAGACAGAATTGATCAGCCCCAGCATTTT
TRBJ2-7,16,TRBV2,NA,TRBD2,CASSERSGRVRDEQYF,TGTGCCAGCAGTGAACGTAGCGGGAGGGTTCGTGACGAGCAGTACTTC
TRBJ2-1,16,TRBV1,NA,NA,CTSSQDWGEMVNEQFF,TGCACCAGCAGCCAAGATTGGGGGGAGATGGTCAATGAGCAGTTCTTC
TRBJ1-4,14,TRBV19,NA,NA,CASSIEWRRDTLFF,TGTGCCAGTAGTATAGAGTGGAGGAGGGATACTCTGTTTTTT
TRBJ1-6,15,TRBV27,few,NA,CASSFVSSYNSPLHF,TGTGCCAGCAGTTTTGTGAGCTCCTATAATTCACCCCTCCACTTT
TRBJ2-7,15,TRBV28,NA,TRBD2,CASSFRTSGNRAQYF,TGTGCCAGCAGTTTTCGGACTAGCGGGAATAGGGCGCAGTACTTC
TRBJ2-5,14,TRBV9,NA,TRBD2,CASALGGGQGTQYF,TGTGCCAGCGCCTTAGGCGGGGGGCAGGGGACCCAGTACTTC
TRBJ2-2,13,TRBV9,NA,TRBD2,CASSVTLAAELFF,TGTGCCAGCAGCGTTACCCTAGCGGCAGAGCTGTTTTTT
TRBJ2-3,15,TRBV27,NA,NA,CASGPWGGMTDTQYF,TGTGCCAGCGGTCCGTGGGGCGGGATGACAGATACGCAGTATTTT
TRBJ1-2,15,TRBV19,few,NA,CASSLGAYRNYGYTF,TGTGCCAGTAGTTTGGGCGCATACCGCAACTATGGCTACACCTTC
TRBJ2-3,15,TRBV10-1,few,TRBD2,CASTPGTSSTDTQYF,TGCGCCAGCACCCCTGGGACTAGCAGCACAGATACGCAGTATTTT
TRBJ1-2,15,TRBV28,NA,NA,CASSASGGVGYGYTF,TGTGCCAGCAGCGCATCGGGAGGGGTAGGGTATGGCTACACCTTC
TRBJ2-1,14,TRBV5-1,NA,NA,CASSLGTEGNEQFF,TGCGCCAGCAGCTTGGGGACAGAAGGGAATGAGCAGTTCTTC
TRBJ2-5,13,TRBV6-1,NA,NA,CASRGAIQETQYF,TGTGCCAGCAGGGGGGCCATTCAAGAGACCCAGTACTTC
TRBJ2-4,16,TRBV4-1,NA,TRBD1,CASSPIQTGSKNSQYF,TGCGCCAGCAGCCCGATCCAGACAGGGAGCAAAAACAGTCAGTACTTC
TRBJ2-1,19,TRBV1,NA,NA,CTSSQDPASGETSYNEQFF,TGCACCAGCAGCCAAGATCCGGCGAGCGGAGAAACCTCCTACAATGAGCAGTTCTTC
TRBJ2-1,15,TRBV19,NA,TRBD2,CASSLASGRGNEQFF,TGTGCCAGTAGCCTTGCTAGCGGGAGGGGAAATGAGCAGTTCTTC
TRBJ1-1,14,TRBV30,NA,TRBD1,CAWSEDRRGTEAFF,TGTGCCTGGAGTGAGGACAGGCGCGGCACTGAAGCTTTCTTT
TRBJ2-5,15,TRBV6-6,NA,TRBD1,CASRWTGAPLETQYF,TGTGCCAGCAGATGGACAGGGGCGCCCCTGGAGACCCAGTACTTC
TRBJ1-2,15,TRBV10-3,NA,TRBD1,CATLGYGRGVSGYTF,TGTGCCACCCTCGGGTATGGCAGGGGGGTTTCTGGCTACACCTTC
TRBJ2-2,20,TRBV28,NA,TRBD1,CASSSHQLSKGDRQTGELFF,TGTGCCAGCAGTTCCCATCAACTCTCAAAAGGGGACAGACAGACCGGGGAGCTGTTTTTT
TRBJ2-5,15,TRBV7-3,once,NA,CASSLGTGAGETQYF,TGTGCCAGCAGCTTAGGCACGGGAGCTGGGGAGACCCAGTACTTC
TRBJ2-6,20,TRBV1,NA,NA,CTSSQEYTGGPIWGANVLTF,TGCACCAGCAGCCAAGAATATACAGGGGGCCCCATTTGGGGGGCCAACGTCCTGACTTTC
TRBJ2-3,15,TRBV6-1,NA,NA,CASSQDYTSTDTQYF,TGTGCCAGCAGCCAAGACTATACTAGCACAGATACGCAGTATTTT
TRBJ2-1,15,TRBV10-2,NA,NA,CASSEWEKLYDEQFF,TGCGCCAGCAGTGAGTGGGAGAAGTTGTACGATGAGCAGTTCTTC
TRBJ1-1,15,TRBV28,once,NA,CASIAGFGGNTEAFF,TGTGCCAGCATCGCCGGTTTCGGGGGAAACACTGAAGCTTTCTTT